This T cell receptor (beta chain) was recovered during a study of cytomegalovirus exposure and HLA in healthy donors. The donors were in the 120-subject validation cohort, distinct from the approximately 670-subject first cohort. The germline V gene encodes CDR1 KGHSH and CDR2 LQKENI. This CDR3 is built from 14 residues. V dropped 5 bases and J dropped 0 bases, with 11 bases sitting between them. The method was immunoSEQ multiplex PCR; TCRdb's version includes in-frame clones alone and lacks a portion of them. The table includes about 82,000 clones, 90% to 95% detected once. Sequencing was done on a sample of PBMCs. This receptor was obtained from a woman aged 18-29 years in good health and CMV-seronegative. This chain links TRBV18 with TRBJ2-7; a weak D match, TRBD1 (5 bases). This CDR3 reads CASSYTRDSYEQYF. In nucleotides, the CDR3 is TGTGCCAGCTCATATACCAGGGACTCCTACGAGCAGTACTTC. Drawing the rest from reference TRBV18 and TRBJ2-7, the complete variable domain is NAGVMQNPRHLVRRRGQEARLRCSPMKGHSHVYWYRQLPEEGLKFMVYLQKENIIDESGMPKERFSAEFPKEGPSILRIQQVVRGDSAAYFCASSYTRDSYEQYFGPGTRLTVT.